This TCR beta chain was recorded in a study of T cells in localized non-small cell lung cancer. The germline V gene encodes CDR1 SNHLY and CDR2 FYNNEI. This CDR3 is built from 11 residues. V lost 7 bases and J lost 0, with 3 bases in between. Regarding the study as a whole: Adjacent lung had a median around 60 of the 100 largest tumor clones. Sequencing involved a lone tumor region, leaving heterogeneity possible.

Clones were sequenced by immunoSEQ multiplex PCR, and TCRdb holds only the in-frame ones, with some missing. The sample carries approximately 33,000 clones, about 83% recorded once. Details on this clone: As yet, its antigen is unknown.

This receptor was taken from a woman between 40 and 69 years old with stage I lung adenocarcinoma. The sequencing used peripheral blood, collected before any cancer treatment. The chain uses TRBV2 and TRBJ1-1; D remains ambiguous. CDR3 coding DNA: TGTGCCAGCACCGTGAACACTGAAGCTTTCTTT. Residues: CASTVNTEAFF.